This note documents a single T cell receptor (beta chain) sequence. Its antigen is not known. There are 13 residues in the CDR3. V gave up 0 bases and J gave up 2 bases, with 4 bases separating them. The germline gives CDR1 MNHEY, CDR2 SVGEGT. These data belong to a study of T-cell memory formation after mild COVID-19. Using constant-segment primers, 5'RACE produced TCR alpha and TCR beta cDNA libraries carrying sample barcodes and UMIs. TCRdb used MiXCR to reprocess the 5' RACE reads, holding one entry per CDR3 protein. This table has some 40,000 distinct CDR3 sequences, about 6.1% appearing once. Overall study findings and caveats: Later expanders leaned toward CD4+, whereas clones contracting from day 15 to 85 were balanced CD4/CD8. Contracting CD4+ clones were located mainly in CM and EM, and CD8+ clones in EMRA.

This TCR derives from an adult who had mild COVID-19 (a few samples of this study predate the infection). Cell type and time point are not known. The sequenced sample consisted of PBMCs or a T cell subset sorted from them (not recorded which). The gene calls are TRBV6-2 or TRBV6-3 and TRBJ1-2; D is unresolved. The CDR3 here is CASSYSGNYGYTF. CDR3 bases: TGTGCCAGCAGTTACTCAGGAAACTATGGCTACACCTTC.